The entry that follows covers one TCR beta chain sequence. Its antigen is currently not known. No base qualities exist here, and no much larger clone lies one base off it. Each collaborating institution followed its own protocols to collect whole blood in K2EDTA tubes. For TCRbeta analysis, collaborators shipped samples in one of three forms: frozen whole blood, isolated PBMCs, or DNA extracted from either of those sample types. These data are taken from a study of blood T cell repertoires in COVID-19 (TCRdb year 2020). Context from the whole study: Collaborator samples came from the United States, Italy and Spain and covered acute and convalescent phases of COVID-19. Where available, HLA class I and class II types were taken from metadata supplied by the sample provider and were not determined by assay-based typing. The sample metadata nearly always contained a de-identified subject ID, COVID-19 status, age in years and sex. The prospective study material was composed of cDNA or gDNA derived from T cells, B-cell-depleted T cells, or PBMCs. Samples came from the ongoing ImmuneRACE study (first 160 participants) plus 1,254 subjects from 6 global collaborators. The dataset comprised deeply sampled blood TCRbeta repertoires from subjects exposed to, actively infected with, or recovered from COVID-19. The repertoires were released in a freely available public database intended as a resource for research on the immune response to SARS-CoV-2.

CDR1 MDHEN and CDR2 SYDVKM were looked up in the germline V gene. Counted from cysteine to phenylalanine, this CDR3 has 13 amino acids. Only the CDR3 DNA is retained, 39 bases long and in frame from the first base. Deletion took 6 bases off V and 1 base off J, with a span of 6 bases between the germline ends. Findings and caveats that apply to the study as a whole: The amount of clinical and demographic metadata varied by source and participant and was provided uncurated.

TCRbeta CDR3 regions were amplified from genomic DNA using the immunoSEQ Assay, a bias-controlled multiplex PCR. The authors processed their data as follows. Nucleated cell counts per sample were estimated from amplification of reference gene primers within the assay. To quantify the absolute abundance of each unique TCRbeta CDR3 rearrangement, sequence reads were collapsed and filtered. For each sample, productive Simpson clonality was calculated as the square root of Simpson's diversity index across productive rearrangements. In its TCRdb copy, this immuneACCESS table keeps in-frame sequences only and misses some clones. Where compared with another copy, unresolved V genes explain less than half of these, and the others have no known cause. That table is the source of V, J and clone size, and D and trimming were worked out from the DNA. This sample holds roughly 80,000 clones; roughly 90% were observed only once. The biggest ten clones account for about 3% of the sample.

The rearrangement joined TRBV28 to TRBJ1-4, with no reliable assignment of the D segment. The sample was peripheral blood. The receptor was derived from a woman older than 75 with acute or convalescent COVID-19. The CDR3 protein is CASSPITNEKLFF. DNA sequence: TGTGCCAGCAGCCCAATAACTAATGAAAAACTGTTTTTT. When the CDR3 is completed using the reference TRBV28 and TRBJ1-4 genes on either side, the full variable domain is DVKVTQSSRYLVKRTGEKVFLECVQDMDHENMFWYRQDPGLGLRLIYFSYDVKMKEKGDIPEGYSVSREKKERFSLILESASTNQTSMYLCASSPITNEKLFFGSGTQLSVL.